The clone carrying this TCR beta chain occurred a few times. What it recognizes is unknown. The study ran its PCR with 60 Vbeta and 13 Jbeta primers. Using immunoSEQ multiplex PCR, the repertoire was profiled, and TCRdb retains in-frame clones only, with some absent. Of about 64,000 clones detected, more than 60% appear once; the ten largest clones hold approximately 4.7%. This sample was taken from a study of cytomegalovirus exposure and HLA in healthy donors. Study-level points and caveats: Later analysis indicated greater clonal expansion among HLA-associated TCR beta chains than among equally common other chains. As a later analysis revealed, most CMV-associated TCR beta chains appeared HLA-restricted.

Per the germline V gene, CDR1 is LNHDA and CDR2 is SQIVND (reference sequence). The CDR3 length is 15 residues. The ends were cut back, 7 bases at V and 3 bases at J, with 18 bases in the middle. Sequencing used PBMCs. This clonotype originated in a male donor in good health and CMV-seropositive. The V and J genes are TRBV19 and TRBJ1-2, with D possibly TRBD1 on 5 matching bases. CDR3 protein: CASTDPPGGYYGYTF. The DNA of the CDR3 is TGTGCCAGTACCGATCCCCCCGGGGGGTACTATGGCTACACCTTC.